This T cell receptor (beta chain) was sequenced for a study of glioma-infiltrating T cells. Overall study findings and caveats: Gliomas, especially low-grade, showed above-expected tissue-blood divergence; non-neoplastic patients showed below. Only very few CDR3 sequences appeared in both tissue and blood.

The CDR3 sequence is 11 residues long. In germline, CDR1 is DFQATT, CDR2 SNEGSKA (reference sequence). The germline V and J ends were trimmed by 5 bases and 7 bases, with 11 bases remaining between them. This clonotype was seen ten or more times. Its antigen remains unknown. The iRepertoire nested amplicon-rescue multiplex PCR amplified TCR alpha and beta CDR3s from RNA. One-step reverse transcription and amplification started from roughly 100-400 ng of tissue mRNA or PBMC total RNA. MiXCR was run by TCRdb on the multiplex PCR reads, yielding one entry per CDR3 protein. Here the sample spans 150,000 to 200,000 distinct CDR3 sequences, roughly a third being singletons.

The sequencing input was glioma tissue, nonneoplastic brain tissue, or PBMCs (not recorded which). V usage is TRBV20-1 and J usage is TRBJ1-2; D is ambiguous. The receptor was isolated from a human donor with low-grade glioma or glioblastoma, undergoing nonglioma brain surgery, or in good health (not recorded which). The CDR3 DNA follows: TGCAGTGCTCTCACCGACCGTGGCTACACCTTC. Protein sequence: CSALTDRGYTF.